A single sample gave rise to the 23 T cell receptor beta chains below, sequenced in a study of blood T cell repertoires in COVID-19. TCRdb's table, derived via immunoSEQ multiplex PCR, lists solely in-frame clones and lacks some. The repertoire holds 350,000 to 400,000 clones, with approximately 90% as singletons. Sequences were obtained from PBMCs or T cells enriched from blood (not recorded which). All receptors derive from a woman aged 40 to 50 who had been exposed to COVID-19.

The rearrangement joins TRBV24-1 to TRBJ2-1; 7 positions match TRBD2. Germline CDR1 KGHDR, CDR2 SFDVKD. The CDR3 runs to 15 residues. Trimming took 4 bases from V and 7 from J; bases not matched to a gene: 9. The chain's CDR3 is CATSDSGTLRNEQFF. CDR3 nucleotides: TGTGCCACCAGTGACAGCGGGACCCTGAGGAATGAGCAGTTCTTC.

Turning to this clone: This specimen includes other DNA sequences encoding the same CDR3. This rearrangement joins TRBV12-3 or TRBV12-4 to TRBJ1-2; possibly TRBD1 for D (6 bases). V dropped 6 bases and J dropped 4 bases, with 12 bases sitting between them. This CDR3 is built from 13 residues. CDR3 coding DNA: TGTGCCAGCAGCCTTACCAGGGGCTATGGCTACACCTTC. This translates into CASSLTRGYGYTF.

V usage is TRBV19 and J usage is TRBJ1-1, with unresolved D. Per germline, CDR1 LNHDA and CDR2 SQIVND (reference sequence). The CDR3 sequence is 15 residues long. The V gene lost 2 bases and the J gene lost 2 bases, with 12 bases spanning the gap. CDR3 nucleotides: TGTGCCAGTAGTATATATGGGCAACCAAACACTGAAGCTTTCTTT. Its protein is CASSIYGQPNTEAFF.

This clone was seen just once. The chain carries TRBV15 and TRBJ1-5; possible D gene TRBD1, 6 bases. Trimming pared 1 base from V and 4 bases from J, leaving 11 bases between. There are 15 residues in the CDR3. The V gene's germline CDR1 is LNHNV and CDR2 YYDKDF (reference sequence). The CDR3 DNA sequence: TGTGCCACCAGCAGAGGGAGGGGGGGAAATCAGCCCCAGCATTTT. Amino acid sequence: CATSRGRGGNQPQHF.

The chain joins TRBV30 to TRBJ2-2, with 7 bases fitting TRBD1. The V segment lost 1 base and the J segment 6 bases; nucleotides outside the gene matches: 5. Germline CDR1 is GTSNPN and CDR2 is SVGIG (reference sequence). This CDR3 comprises 14 residues. CDR3 region: CAWSEDQGAGELFF. CDR3 coding DNA: TGTGCCTGGAGTGAGGATCAGGGGGCCGGGGAGCTGTTTTTT.

The chain carries TRBV3-1 (or the pseudogene TRBV3-2) and TRBJ1-1; D is possibly TRBD1 (6 bases). Germline CDR1 is LGHDT and CDR2 is YNNKEL (reference sequence). The V gene lost 1 base and the J gene lost 0 bases, with 15 bases spanning the gap. The CDR3 totals 17 residues. The CDR3 here is CASSQAAQGAVNTEAFF. Here the CDR3 DNA reads TGTGCCAGCAGCCAAGCCGCACAGGGCGCCGTGAACACTGAAGCTTTCTTT.

J is TRBJ2-7 and V is TRBV7-8, with TRBD2 identical over 11 bases. The J segment lost 5 bases and the V segment lost 1 base, leaving 7 bases of the junction unmatched. In germline, CDR1 is SGHVS, CDR2 FQNEAQ. This CDR3 region has 16 residues. CDR3 in DNA: TGTGCCAGCAGCTTAGTTGTAGCGGGAGGGCCAAACGAGCAGTACTTC. Translated, it gives CASSLVVAGGPNEQYF. Complete variable domain (other parts from reference TRBV7-8 and TRBJ2-7): GAGVSQSPRYKVAKRGQDVALRCDPISGHVSLFWYQQALGQGPEFLTYFQNEAQLDKSGLPSDRFFAERPEGSVSTLKIQRTQQEDSAVYLCASSLVVAGGPNEQYFGPGTRLTVT.

The chain joins TRBV29-1 to TRBJ1-4, with a weak D call TRBD1 (5 bases). This CDR3 contains 14 residues. Deletions cut 4 bases from V and 2 bases from J, with 11 bases between. Germline CDR1 reads SQVTM; CDR2 reads ANQGSEA. The CDR3 DNA reads as TGCAGCGTTGGCAGGGATACCACTAATGAAAAACTGTTTTTT. It yields the protein CSVGRDTTNEKLFF.

In this sample, this clone turned up a few times. The V and J genes are TRBV5-4 and TRBJ2-7, with D tentatively TRBD2 (6 bases). This CDR3 spans 16 amino acids. CDR1 and CDR2 from the germline V gene are SGHNT and YYREEE (reference sequence). V was pared by 4 bases and J by 4 bases, with 21 bases between. As DNA, the CDR3 is TGTGCCAGCAGCGCTTCGGGGCGCGGGAATCCATACGAGCAGTACTTC. Protein product: CASSASGRGNPYEQYF.

The CDR3 reads CAISDRQGAKSSGNTIYF. As DNA, the CDR3 is TGTGCCATCAGTGATAGACAGGGGGCTAAAAGCTCTGGAAACACCATATATTTT. This chain uses TRBV10-3 with TRBJ1-3, with 10 nucleotides matching TRBD1. CDR1 and CDR2 (germline): ENHRY, SYGVKD. With 3 bases clipped from V and 0 bases from J, the junction kept 8 bases outside the gene matches. The CDR3 has 18 residues.

This clone was picked up one time. The chain joins TRBV6-5 to TRBJ2-7; the match to TRBD2 covers 9 bases. This CDR3 contains 15 residues. Germline values: CDR1 MNHEY, CDR2 SVGAGI. With V trimmed by 1 base and J by 0 bases, 1 base remained unmatched. The CDR3 DNA reads TGTGCCAGCAGTTACTTTAGCGGGAGCTCCTACGAGCAGTACTTC. It codes for CASSYFSGSSYEQYF.

The genes are TRBV25-1 and TRBJ1-2, with 7 bases fitting TRBD1. The V gene end was trimmed by 6 bases and the J gene end by 2 bases; junction bases not matched to a gene: 6. The CDR3 is made up of 14 amino acids. Germline CDR1 is MGHDK and CDR2 is SYGVNS. The CDR3 loop is CASRGTGVNYGYTF. CDR3 coding DNA: TGTGCCAGCAGAGGAACAGGGGTCAACTATGGCTACACCTTC.

The rearrangement uses TRBV9 and TRBJ1-3, with 8 nucleotides matching TRBD1. The germline V gene has CDR1 SGDLS and CDR2 YYNGEE. The CDR3 is made up of 17 amino acids. J gave up 0 bases and V 3 bases, and 8 bases lay outside the gene matches. CDR3 loop: CASSADRGTYSGNTIYF. CDR3 nucleotides: TGTGCCAGCAGCGCCGACAGGGGAACTTACTCTGGAAACACCATATATTTT.

For the CDR3, the DNA is TGTGCCAGCTCACCGGCGGGCGAAGCTTTCTTT. Translation: CASSPAGEAFF. The V call is TRBV18, the J call TRBJ1-1; D not resolved. V was pared by 3 bases and J by 8 bases, with 7 bases between. Germline V gene sequence: CDR1 KGHSH, CDR2 LQKENI. The CDR3 is made up of 11 amino acids. Full variable domain (rest looked up from reference TRBV18 and TRBJ1-1): NAGVMQNPRHLVRRRGQEARLRCSPMKGHSHVYWYRQLPEEGLKFMVYLQKENIIDESGMPKERFSAEFPKEGPSILRIQQVVRGDSAAYFCASSPAGEAFFGQGTRLTVV.

This rearrangement joins TRBV3-1 (or the pseudogene TRBV3-2) to TRBJ1-5; no definite D call. V was shortened by 4 bases and J by 4 bases, with 8 bases between the two germline ends. In germline, CDR1 is LGHDT, CDR2 YNNKEL (reference sequence). This CDR3 has 13 residues. CDR3 sequence (DNA): TGTGCCAGCAGCCCAGATCCTAATCAGCCCCAGCATTTT. This gives the protein CASSPDPNQPQHF.

This clone was observed a few times. This chain links TRBV7-9 with TRBJ2-2; D call uncertain. V lost 6 bases to trimming and J lost 4 bases, with 12 bases between them. The CDR3 spans 14 residues. The V gene's germline CDR1 is SEHNR and CDR2 FQNEAQ (reference sequence). CDR3 DNA: TGTGCCAGCAGTTCTATGGGCGCCACCGGGGAGCTGTTTTTT. This codes for CASSSMGATGELFF.

V usage is TRBV13 and J usage is TRBJ1-1; 8 nucleotides match TRBD1. J lost 5 bases, V lost 5 bases, and 13 bases had no gene match. The CDR3 consists of 16 residues. Per germline, CDR1 PRHDT and CDR2 FYEKMQ (reference sequence). This chain's CDR3 is CASSPPFPDRGTEAFF. The CDR3 DNA follows: TGTGCCAGCAGCCCTCCTTTCCCAGACAGGGGTACTGAAGCTTTCTTT.

This rearrangement joins TRBV7-9 to TRBJ1-6, with D maybe TRBD1 (5 bases). The CDR3 has 11 amino acids. V lost 5 bases and J lost 15, with 11 bases in between. Looked up from germline, CDR1 is SEHNR and CDR2 is FQNEAQ (reference sequence). The CDR3, as DNA: TGTGCCAGCAGCCTTGAACAGGACCTCCACTTT. Protein product: CASSLEQDLHF.

V usage is TRBV19 and J usage is TRBJ2-1, with D possibly matching TRBD2 (7 bases). This CDR3 region has 14 residues. Germline V gene lookup returns CDR1 LNHDA and CDR2 SQIVND (reference sequence). Trimming left V 7 bases short and J 7 bases short, with 17 bases between. The chain's CDR3 is CASTYGGLRNEQFF. The DNA for the CDR3 is TGTGCCAGTACCTACGGGGGGCTGAGGAATGAGCAGTTCTTC.

This chain links TRBV6-4 with TRBJ2-1; TRBD2 is a possible D gene (5 bases). Trimming removed 6 bases at V and 0 bases at J, with 15 bases between. The CDR3 covers 16 residues. Germline CDR1 MRHNA, CDR2 SNTAGT. The CDR3 loop reads CASRREPISSYNEQFF. Written as DNA, the CDR3 is TGTGCCAGCAGGAGGGAGCCTATAAGCTCCTACAATGAGCAGTTCTTC.

In nucleotides, the CDR3 is TGTGCCAGCAGTTCCCTGCGCTACGGAGGCGAGCAGTACTTC. Translating it yields CASSSLRYGGEQYF. The chain is built from TRBV27 and TRBJ2-7; weak D call: TRBD2 (5 bases). The V gene's germline CDR1 is MNHEY and CDR2 SMNVEV (reference sequence). The length of the CDR3 is 14 residues. V was cut by 4 bases and J by 6 bases, with 16 bases left in between.

This clone was picked up one time. The chain joins TRBV15 to TRBJ2-3; 7 bases are a match to TRBD1. This CDR3 has 14 residues. Germline values: CDR1 LNHNV, CDR2 YYDKDF (reference sequence). V gave up 8 bases and J gave up 3 bases; unmatched junction bases: 8. The DNA for the CDR3 is TGTGCCACCGCGAAAGGGGGCGCAACAGATACGCAGTATTTT. Amino acid sequence: CATAKGGATDTQYF.

The J gene is TRBJ1-5, the V gene TRBV10-3; 8 bases match TRBD1. In germline, CDR1 is ENHRY, CDR2 SYGVKD. The length of the CDR3 is 14 residues. V lost 5 bases, J lost 4 bases, and 4 bases stayed unmatched. The CDR3, as DNA: TGTGCCATCAGTTCTCAGGGGGCTAATCAGCCCCAGCATTTT. Protein: CAISSQGANQPQHF.